This T cell receptor beta chain came from a study of blood T cell repertoires in COVID-19. CDR1 and CDR2 from the germline V gene are MNHEY and SVGEGT. The CDR3 sequence is 16 residues long. Deletions cut 6 bases from V and 4 bases from J, with 22 bases between. Assay: immunoSEQ multiplex PCR; the TCRdb copy retains only in-frame clones and omits some. The sample contains 150,000 to 200,000 clones, approximately 88% of which appear only once. Participants were placed into cohorts based on the clinical history they reported. Within 2 weeks before study entry, exposed participants met a COVID-19 case. The rearrangement links TRBV6-2 or TRBV6-3 to TRBJ2-7, with D perhaps matching TRBD1 (6 bases). This receptor was obtained from a man aged 65 to 79 who had been exposed to COVID-19. Material: PBMCs or T cells enriched from blood (not recorded which). The CDR3 nucleotides are TGTGCCAGCAGCACAGGGAGAGTGGAACTTCGGTACGAGCAGTACTTC. It encodes CASSTGRVELRYEQYF.